This T cell receptor (beta chain) was sequenced during a study of control samples from healthy donors and cancer patients. This CDR3 region has 14 residues. V was clipped by 4 bases and J by 3 bases, with 10 bases between them. Germline-derived CDR1 and CDR2 are LGHDT and YNNKEL (reference sequence). Measured with immunoSEQ multiplex PCR; TCRdb has only the in-frame clones, and not every one. This table holds about 250,000 clones, 82% found once. The chain joins TRBV3-1 (or the pseudogene TRBV3-2) to TRBJ1-5; no firm D call. The origin of this receptor is a woman aged 55 to 70 with lung cancer. The sequencing sample was made of PBMCs. The CDR3 sequence is CASSRSGNNQPQHF. The CDR3 nucleotides are TGTGCCAGCAGCCGTTCGGGGAACAATCAGCCCCAGCATTTT.